The entry that follows covers one T cell receptor (beta chain) sequence. Its antigen is currently unknown. The data were obtained in a study of Ad26.COV2.S vaccination and SARS-CoV-2 variants. Germline V gene sequence: CDR1 LNHDA, CDR2 SQIVND (reference sequence). This CDR3 has 19 amino acids. V lost 3 bases, J lost 3 bases, and 16 bases stayed unmatched. Study-wide results and caveats: Vaccine and placebo recipients had similar non-spike TCR breadth. Measures of TCR breadth and depth may have fallen short of total T cell responses. After vaccination, substantial breadth of spike-specific CD8+ and CD4+ responses was reported.

Repertoires were generated with immunoSEQ multiplex PCR, while TCRdb's copy carries only in-frame clones and drops some. The repertoire holds around 350,000 clones, with 92% as singletons. The TCR was taken from a human donor who had recovered from COVID-19. Sequenced material: peripheral blood, taken after recovery from COVID-19. J is TRBJ2-5 and V is TRBV19; 10 nucleotides match TRBD2. The CDR3 DNA sequence: TGTGCCAGTAGTATGCTGATCGGGGTAGCGGGGGGCAAAAAAGAGACCCAGTACTTC. It encodes CASSMLIGVAGGKKETQYF.